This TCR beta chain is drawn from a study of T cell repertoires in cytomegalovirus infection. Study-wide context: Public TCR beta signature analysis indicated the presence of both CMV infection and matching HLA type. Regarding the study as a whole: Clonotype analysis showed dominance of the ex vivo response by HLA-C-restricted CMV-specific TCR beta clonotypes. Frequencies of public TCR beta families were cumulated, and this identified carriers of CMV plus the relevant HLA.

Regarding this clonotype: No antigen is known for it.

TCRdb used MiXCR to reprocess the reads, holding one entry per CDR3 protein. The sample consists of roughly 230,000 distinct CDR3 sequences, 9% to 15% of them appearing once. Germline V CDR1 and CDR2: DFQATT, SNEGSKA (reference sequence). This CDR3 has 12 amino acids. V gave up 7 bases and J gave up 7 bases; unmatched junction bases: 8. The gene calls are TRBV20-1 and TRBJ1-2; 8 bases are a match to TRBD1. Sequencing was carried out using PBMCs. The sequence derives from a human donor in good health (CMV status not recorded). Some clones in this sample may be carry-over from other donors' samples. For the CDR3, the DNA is TGCAGTGTTCCGACAGGGGAGGGTGGCTACACCTTC. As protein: CSVPTGEGGYTF.